These 31 T cell receptor beta chains were sequenced from one sample in a study of blood T cell repertoires in COVID-19. TCRdb keeps only in-frame clones here, not all; method: immunoSEQ multiplex PCR. The data hold some 6,900 clones, with about 88% observed a single time. Input material: peripheral blood. The receptor source for this set is a human donor in a cohort sampled during active COVID-19.

This clone was counted a few times. The chain recombines TRBV19 with TRBJ1-2; tentative D call: TRBD1 (6 bases). With 7 bases removed from V and 4 bases from J, the gap between germline ends came to 13 bases. The CDR3 totals 13 residues. The V gene's germline CDR1 is LNHDA and CDR2 SQIVND (reference sequence). CDR3 region: CASKRTVSYGYTF. CDR3 nucleotide sequence: TGTGCCAGTAAACGGACAGTCTCCTATGGCTACACCTTC. The complete variable domain, with remaining parts taken from reference TRBV19 and TRBJ1-2, reads DGGITQSPKYLFRKEGQNVTLSCEQNLNHDAMYWYRQDPGQGLRLIYYSQIVNDFQKGDIAEGYSVSREKKESFPLTVTSAQKNPTAFYLCASKRTVSYGYTFGSGTRLTVV.

CDR3 sequence reads: CASSEWDRANTEAFF. CDR3 nucleotides: TGTGCCAGCAGTGAGTGGGACAGGGCGAACACTGAAGCTTTCTTT. This chain uses TRBV6-1 with TRBJ1-1; 9 bases fit TRBD1. CDR1 is MNHNS and CDR2 is SASEGT in the germline V gene. The V gene end was trimmed by 3 bases and the J gene end by 1 base; junction bases not matched to a gene: 3. The CDR3 totals 15 residues.

The sample holds one count of this clone. The chain couples TRBV5-1 to TRBJ1-2; TRBD1 matches at 9 bases. J lost 0 bases, V lost 5 bases, and 2 bases had no gene match. Germline CDR1 reads SGHRS; CDR2 reads YFSETQ. This CDR3 has 14 amino acids. The CDR3 region has the DNA TGCGCCAGCAGTAGGGACAGGGCTAACTATGGCTACACCTTC. As protein: CASSRDRANYGYTF.

The V gene is TRBV19, the J gene TRBJ2-7; possible D gene TRBD1, 6 bases. Per germline, CDR1 LNHDA and CDR2 SQIVND (reference sequence). The CDR3 consists of 16 residues. V lost 3 bases and J lost 0, with 15 bases in between. The CDR3 DNA reads TGTGCCAGTAGTATGTGGGGCAGGGGTTCCTCCTACGAGCAGTACTTC. The encoded protein is CASSMWGRGSSYEQYF.

This sequence joins TRBV5-1 and TRBJ2-1, with 10 bases aligning to TRBD2. Germline loops: CDR1 SGHRS, CDR2 YFSETQ. The junction had 12 bases not matched to a gene; V was cut back by 6 bases and J by 9 bases. This CDR3 has 15 amino acids. CDR3 in amino acids: CASTPSLAGVGEQFF. CDR3 sequence (DNA): TGCGCCAGCACCCCCTCCCTAGCGGGAGTCGGTGAGCAGTTCTTC.

This clone is a singleton in its sample. The J gene is TRBJ2-1, the V gene TRBV29-1, with 7 nucleotides matching TRBD2. The CDR3 runs 10 residues. Germline values: CDR1 SQVTM, CDR2 ANQGSEA. V was pared by 5 bases and J by 9 bases, with 1 base of the junction left unmatched. The CDR3 region has the DNA TGCAGCGTTTCGGGAGGTGAGCAGTTCTTC. It specifies CSVSGGEQFF.

The rearrangement uses TRBV5-1 and TRBJ2-1; D uncertain. CDR1 is SGHRS, CDR2 YFSETQ, per germline. The CDR3 is made up of 14 amino acids. Trimming left V 0 bases short and J 4 bases short, with 8 bases between. The CDR3 sequence: CASSLGQLYNEQFF. CDR3 DNA sequence: TGCGCCAGCAGCTTGGGACAACTTTACAATGAGCAGTTCTTC.

This chain joins TRBV12-3 or TRBV12-4 and TRBJ2-7, with D unresolved. Trimming took 0 bases from V and 3 from J, leaving 6 bases between them. CDR3 size: 13 residues. The chain's CDR3 is CASSLAAYYEQYF. CDR3 bases: TGTGCCAGCAGTTTAGCGGCTTACTACGAGCAGTACTTC.

The CDR3 coding sequence is TGTGCCAGTAGCCAAACAGGGAAGGGGTCACCCCTCCACTTT. It encodes CASSQTGKGSPLHF. The J gene is TRBJ1-6, the V gene TRBV19, with a possible D match to TRBD1 (6 bases). Germline V lookup: CDR1 LNHDA, CDR2 SQIVND (reference sequence). Trimming cost V 6 bases and J 10 bases, with 16 bases left between them. The CDR3 runs to 14 residues.

This sequence joins TRBV19 and TRBJ1-2, with TRBD1 matching over 9 bases. There are 14 residues in the CDR3. V dropped 2 bases and J dropped 7; count of bases not matched to a gene: 5. From germline, CDR1 is LNHDA and CDR2 SQIVND (reference sequence). CDR3: CASSITGQGSGYTF. CDR3 bases: TGTGCCAGTAGTATAACGGGACAGGGTTCTGGCTACACCTTC.

The J gene is TRBJ1-3, the V gene TRBV11-2, with 7 nucleotides matching TRBD1. The CDR3 is 17 residues long. The ends lost 4 bases at V and 4 bases at J; junction bases unmatched: 13. The germline V gene encodes CDR1 SGHAT and CDR2 FQNNGV. As DNA, the CDR3 is TGTGCCAGCAGCTCCAACGTCGGCATGACAGGGGGAAACACCATATATTTT. Protein product: CASSSNVGMTGGNTIYF.

This chain uses TRBV5-1 with TRBJ2-1; D is possibly TRBD2 (6 bases). V shed 0 bases and J shed 4 bases, with 17 bases lying between them. CDR1 is SGHRS and CDR2 is YFSETQ in the germline V gene. The CDR3 totals 17 residues. This CDR3 reads CASSLAGWRGVYNEQFF. For the CDR3, the DNA is TGCGCCAGCAGCTTGGCCGGTTGGCGGGGCGTATACAATGAGCAGTTCTTC.

The V gene is TRBV25-1, the J gene TRBJ1-2; 8 bases line up with TRBD1. V dropped 3 bases and J dropped 8; count of bases not matched to a gene: 8. CDR3 length equals 14 residues. Per germline, CDR1 MGHDK and CDR2 SYGVNS. DNA of the CDR3: TGTGCCAGCAGTGACAGGGGGCCATCGAAAGGCTACACCTTC. Protein product: CASSDRGPSKGYTF.

Only one count was recorded for this clone. The chain has TRBV6-2 or TRBV6-3 and TRBJ1-2; TRBD1 might be the D (5 bases). The germline gives CDR1 MNHEY, CDR2 SVGEGT. CDR3 length equals 13 residues. V lost 2 bases, J lost 5 bases, and 9 bases lay in between. The CDR3 sequence is CASSYSDRYGYTF. CDR3 in DNA: TGTGCCAGCAGTTACAGTGACAGATATGGCTACACCTTC.

V usage is TRBV18 and J usage is TRBJ2-7; maybe TRBD1 (6 bases). This CDR3 has 14 amino acids. Germline CDR1 and CDR2: KGHSH and LQKENI. V lost 5 bases to trimming and J lost 6 bases, with 17 bases between them. CDR3 bases: TGTGCCAGCTCAACGACAGGTATTCGAGGCGAGCAGTACTTC. Its translation: CASSTTGIRGEQYF.

The CDR3 bases are TGCGCCAGCAGTGAGATTAGCGGGAGGACCACAGATACGCAGTATTTT. This codes for CASSEISGRTTDTQYF. The chain uses TRBV10-1 and TRBJ2-3; 10 bases agree with TRBD2. The CDR3 contains 16 residues. Trimming took 2 bases from V and 2 from J; bases not matched to a gene: 4. CDR1 WNHNN and CDR2 SYGVQD come from the germline V gene (reference sequence).

This clone was detected once. This rearrangement joins TRBV9 to TRBJ1-5; a possible D gene is TRBD1 (5 bases). Trimming removed 0 bases from V and 7 bases from J, with 14 bases in between. The germline CDR1 and CDR2 sequences are SGDLS and YYNGEE. This CDR3 is 15 amino acids long. CDR3 in DNA: TGTGCCAGCAGCGTAGACCCCTCTGGGGGGCAGCCCCAGCATTTT. Protein: CASSVDPSGGQPQHF.

The chain uses TRBV12-3 or TRBV12-4 and TRBJ1-2, with D hard to call. Trimming shortened V by 7 bases and J by 7 bases, and 13 bases separated the two germline ends. This CDR3 is built from 12 residues. The DNA of the CDR3 is TGTGCCAGCACCTGGGCGGGGAGTGGCTACACCTTC. It specifies CASTWAGSGYTF.

This chain connects TRBV3-1 (or the pseudogene TRBV3-2) to TRBJ2-4, with 9 bases aligning to TRBD1. The CDR3 extends over 18 amino acids. Trimming removed 4 bases from V and 1 base from J; junction bases left unmatched: 11. CDR1 LGHDT and CDR2 YNNKEL come from the germline V gene (reference sequence). CDR3 DNA sequence: TGTGCCAGCAGCCCCTTTTTCGGACAGGGGCAGGCCAAAAACATTCAGTACTTC. Protein product: CASSPFFGQGQAKNIQYF.

The genes are TRBV27 and TRBJ2-7, with 13 bases lining up with TRBD2. Germline V lookup: CDR1 MNHEY, CDR2 SMNVEV (reference sequence). V lost 5 bases, J lost 3 bases, and 4 bases stayed unmatched. The CDR3 loop spans 15 amino acids. CDR3 bases: TGTGCCAGCAGTCGCGGGACTAGCGGGAACTACGAGCAGTACTTC. Translated, it gives CASSRGTSGNYEQYF.

The rearrangement uses TRBV5-1 and TRBJ2-7; D possibly corresponds to TRBD1 (8 bases). The germline V gene has CDR1 SGHRS and CDR2 YFSETQ. The germline V and J ends were trimmed by 0 bases and 5 bases, with 18 bases remaining between them. The CDR3 has 16 amino acids. CDR3 residues: CASSLDRQTGGDEQYF. The CDR3 coding sequence is TGCGCCAGCAGCTTGGACCGGCAAACAGGGGGGGACGAGCAGTACTTC. Combining the CDR3 with reference TRBV5-1 and TRBJ2-7 gives the whole variable domain KAGVTQTPRYLIKTRGQQVTLSCSPISGHRSVSWYQQTPGQGLQFLFEYFSETQRNKGNFPGRFSGRQFSNSRSEMNVSTLELGDSALYLCASSLDRQTGGDEQYFGPGTRLTVT.

J is TRBJ1-6 and V is TRBV16; D is unclear. The length of the CDR3 is 17 residues. The germline CDR1 and CDR2 sequences are KGHSY and FQNENV. Trimming pared 1 base from V and 0 bases from J, leaving 10 bases between. CDR3 residues: CASSQFGTASYNSPLHF. The CDR3 nucleotides are TGTGCCAGCAGCCAATTTGGTACAGCCTCCTATAATTCACCCCTCCACTTT.

The chain carries TRBV2 and TRBJ2-2, with 7 bases matching TRBD1. The germline V gene encodes CDR1 SNHLY and CDR2 FYNNEI. Losses at the gene ends were 4 bases for V and 4 bases for J; bases not matched to a gene: 6. The CDR3 sequence is 15 residues long. The CDR3: CASSGNRGSTGELFF. CDR3 DNA sequence: TGTGCCAGCAGTGGTAACAGGGGTAGCACCGGGGAGCTGTTTTTT.

J is TRBJ1-6 and V is TRBV25-1, with D unclear. CDR1 and CDR2 (germline): MGHDK, SYGVNS. The CDR3 is 14 amino acids. Trimming removed 4 bases at V and 7 bases at J, with 11 bases between. CDR3 sequence: CASSGRGRNSPLHF. The CDR3 bases are TGTGCCAGCAGTGGGAGAGGGAGAAATTCACCCCTCCACTTT.

V usage is TRBV9 and J usage is TRBJ1-1; TRBD1 agrees at 9 bases. In germline, CDR1 is SGDLS, CDR2 YYNGEE. V shed 0 bases, J shed 6 bases, and the junction held 6 bases outside the gene matches. The CDR3 is 15 residues long. This CDR3 reads CASSVATGQGSEAFF. For the CDR3, the DNA is TGTGCCAGCAGCGTAGCTACGGGACAGGGATCTGAAGCTTTCTTT.

This sequence joins TRBV11-2 and TRBJ2-3; D is perhaps TRBD2 (7 bases). V was pared by 5 bases and J by 4 bases, with 13 bases between. Germline V gene data show CDR1 as SGHAT and CDR2 as FQNNGV. The length of the CDR3 is 14 residues. The CDR3 nucleotides are TGTGCCAGCAGCCTAGGGGGAGGGGCAGATACGCAGTATTTT. Amino acid sequence: CASSLGGGADTQYF.

J is TRBJ2-5 and V is TRBV5-1; 7 positions match TRBD1. The CDR3 is 14 amino acids. Germline CDR1 SGHRS, CDR2 YFSETQ. Trimming at V came to 6 bases and at J to 1 base, leaving 6 bases not matched to a gene. DNA for the CDR3: TGCGCCAGCAAAGACCCAGGGGGCCAAGAGACCCAGTACTTC. This codes for CASKDPGGQETQYF.

The CDR3 nucleotides are TGTGCCAGCAGCTTTGGGACAGGGGGATCGATTGGAAACACCATATATTTT. Encoded protein: CASSFGTGGSIGNTIYF. The rearrangement links TRBV7-9 to TRBJ1-3; 11 bases align to TRBD1. The J segment lost 3 bases and the V segment lost 3 bases, leaving 7 bases of the junction unmatched. The CDR3 has 17 amino acids. The germline gives CDR1 SEHNR, CDR2 FQNEAQ (reference sequence).

The chain has TRBV3-1 (or the pseudogene TRBV3-2) and TRBJ2-3; 12 nucleotides align to TRBD2. The length of the CDR3 is 17 residues. Germline lookup yields CDR1 LGHDT and CDR2 YNNKEL (reference sequence). Trimming removed 4 bases from V and 5 bases from J; junction bases left unmatched: 10. CDR3 DNA: TGTGCCAGCAGCCCGGCCCGACTAGCGGGGGATGTAGATACGCAGTATTTT. Protein sequence: CASSPARLAGDVDTQYF.

The chain joins TRBV19 to TRBJ1-1; D is unresolved. V lost 0 bases to trimming and J lost 6 bases, with 11 bases between them. The CDR3 runs 14 residues. From germline, CDR1 is LNHDA and CDR2 SQIVND (reference sequence). CDR3 in amino acids: CASSIDGRGSEAFF. The CDR3 DNA is TGTGCCAGTAGTATAGATGGTCGGGGATCTGAAGCTTTCTTT. The full variable domain, with the rest looked up from reference TRBV19 and TRBJ1-1, is DGGITQSPKYLFRKEGQNVTLSCEQNLNHDAMYWYRQDPGQGLRLIYYSQIVNDFQKGDIAEGYSVSREKKESFPLTVTSAQKNPTAFYLCASSIDGRGSEAFFGQGTRLTVV.

The count of this clone is one. The J gene is TRBJ2-3, the V gene TRBV5-1; the match to TRBD1 covers 7 bases. The CDR3 is 15 amino acids. The V segment lost 6 bases and the J segment 1 base; nucleotides outside the gene matches: 8. Germline V gives CDR1 SGHRS, CDR2 YFSETQ. The DNA of the CDR3 is TGCGCCAGCACCCGGGGCCAGGGGGGCACAGATACGCAGTATTTT. It translates to CASTRGQGGTDTQYF. Using reference TRBV5-1 and TRBJ2-3 for the parts outside the CDR3, the full variable domain is KAGVTQTPRYLIKTRGQQVTLSCSPISGHRSVSWYQQTPGQGLQFLFEYFSETQRNKGNFPGRFSGRQFSNSRSEMNVSTLELGDSALYLCASTRGQGGTDTQYFGPGTRLTVL.